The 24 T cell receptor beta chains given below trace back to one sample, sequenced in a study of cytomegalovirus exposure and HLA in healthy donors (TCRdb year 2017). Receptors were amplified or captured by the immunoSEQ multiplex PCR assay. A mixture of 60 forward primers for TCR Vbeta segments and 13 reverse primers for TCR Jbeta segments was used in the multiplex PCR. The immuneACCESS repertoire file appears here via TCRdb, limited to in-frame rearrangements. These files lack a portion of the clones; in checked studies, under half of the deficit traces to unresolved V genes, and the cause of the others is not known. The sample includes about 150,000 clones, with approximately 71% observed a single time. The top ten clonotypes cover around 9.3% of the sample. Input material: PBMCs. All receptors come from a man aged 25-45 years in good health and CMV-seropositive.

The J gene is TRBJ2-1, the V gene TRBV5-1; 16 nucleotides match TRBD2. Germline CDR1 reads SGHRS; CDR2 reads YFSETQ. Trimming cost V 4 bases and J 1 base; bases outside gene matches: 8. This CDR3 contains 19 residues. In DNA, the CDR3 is TGCGCCAGCAGCCTGGGACTAGCGGGAGGGCCTGGATCCTACAATGAGCAGTTCTTC. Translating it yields CASSLGLAGGPGSYNEQFF.

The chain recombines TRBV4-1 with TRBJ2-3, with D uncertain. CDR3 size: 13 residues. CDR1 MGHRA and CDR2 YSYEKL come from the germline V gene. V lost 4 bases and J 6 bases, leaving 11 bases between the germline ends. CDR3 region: CASSPTPEDTQYF. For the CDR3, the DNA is TGCGCCAGCAGCCCCACCCCCGAGGATACGCAGTATTTT.

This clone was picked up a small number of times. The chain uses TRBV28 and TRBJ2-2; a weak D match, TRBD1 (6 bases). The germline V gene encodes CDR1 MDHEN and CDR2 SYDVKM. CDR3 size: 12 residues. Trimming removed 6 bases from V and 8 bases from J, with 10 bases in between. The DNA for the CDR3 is TGTGCCAGCAGCTCTACAGGGGGGGAGCTGTTTTTT. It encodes CASSSTGGELFF. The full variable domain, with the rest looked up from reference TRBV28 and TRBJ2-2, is DVKVTQSSRYLVKRTGEKVFLECVQDMDHENMFWYRQDPGLGLRLIYFSYDVKMKEKGDIPEGYSVSREKKERFSLILESASTNQTSMYLCASSSTGGELFFGEGSRLTVL.

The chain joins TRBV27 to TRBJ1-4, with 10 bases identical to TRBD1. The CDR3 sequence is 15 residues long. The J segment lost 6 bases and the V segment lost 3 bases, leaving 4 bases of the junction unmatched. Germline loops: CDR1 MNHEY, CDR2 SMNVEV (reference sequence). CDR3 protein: CASSLGGTGDEKLFF. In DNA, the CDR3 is TGTGCCAGCAGTTTGGGAGGGACAGGGGATGAAAAACTGTTTTTT.

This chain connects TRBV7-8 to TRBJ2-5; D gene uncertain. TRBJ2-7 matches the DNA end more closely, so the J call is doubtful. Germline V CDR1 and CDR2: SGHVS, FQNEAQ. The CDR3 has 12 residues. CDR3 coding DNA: TGTGCCAGCAGCTTATACGTGTACGAGCAGTACTTC. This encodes CASSLYVYEQYF.

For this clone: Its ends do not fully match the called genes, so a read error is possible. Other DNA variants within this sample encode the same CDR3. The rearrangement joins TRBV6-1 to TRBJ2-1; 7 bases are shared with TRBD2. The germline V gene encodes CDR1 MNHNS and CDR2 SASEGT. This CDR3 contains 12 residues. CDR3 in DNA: TGCGCCAGCAATATCCAGGGACTACTTCCGGTCTTC. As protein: CASNIQGLLPVF.

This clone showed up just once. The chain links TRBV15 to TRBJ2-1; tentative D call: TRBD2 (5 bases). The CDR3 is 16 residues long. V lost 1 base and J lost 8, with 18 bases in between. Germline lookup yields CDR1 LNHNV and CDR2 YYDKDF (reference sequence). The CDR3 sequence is CATSRALIAGYDEQFF. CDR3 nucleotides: TGTGCCACCAGCAGAGCCCTTATTGCGGGTTACGATGAGCAGTTCTTC.

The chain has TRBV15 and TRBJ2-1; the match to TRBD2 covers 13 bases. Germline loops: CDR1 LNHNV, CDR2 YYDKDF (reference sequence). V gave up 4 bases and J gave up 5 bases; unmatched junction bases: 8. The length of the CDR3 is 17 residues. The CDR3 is CATSKRPGLAGNNEQFF. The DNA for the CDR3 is TGTGCCACCAGCAAAAGACCGGGACTAGCGGGAAACAATGAGCAGTTCTTC.

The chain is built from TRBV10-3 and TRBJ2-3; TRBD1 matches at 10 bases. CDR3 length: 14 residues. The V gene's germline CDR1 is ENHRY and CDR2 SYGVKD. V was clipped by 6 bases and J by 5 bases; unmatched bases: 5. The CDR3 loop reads CAISDRGLGDTQYF. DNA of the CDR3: TGTGCCATCAGCGACAGGGGGCTAGGAGATACGCAGTATTTT.

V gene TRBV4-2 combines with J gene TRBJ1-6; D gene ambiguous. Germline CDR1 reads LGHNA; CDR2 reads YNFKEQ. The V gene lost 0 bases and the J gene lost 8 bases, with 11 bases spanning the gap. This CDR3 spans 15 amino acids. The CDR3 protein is CASSQDLGWDSPLHF. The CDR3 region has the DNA TGTGCCAGCAGCCAAGATTTGGGCTGGGATTCACCCCTCCACTTT.

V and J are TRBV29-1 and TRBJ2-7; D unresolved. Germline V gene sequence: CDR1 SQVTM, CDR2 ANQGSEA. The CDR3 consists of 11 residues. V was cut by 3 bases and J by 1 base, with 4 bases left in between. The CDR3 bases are TGCAGCGTTGAGGAGTCCTACGAGCAGTACTTC. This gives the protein CSVEESYEQYF.

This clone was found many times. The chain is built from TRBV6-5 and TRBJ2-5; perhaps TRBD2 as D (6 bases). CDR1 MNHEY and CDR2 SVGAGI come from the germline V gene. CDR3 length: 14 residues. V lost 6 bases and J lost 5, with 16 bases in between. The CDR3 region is CASSTFPGGETQYF. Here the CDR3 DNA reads TGTGCCAGCAGCACCTTCCCCGGAGGGGAGACCCAGTACTTC.

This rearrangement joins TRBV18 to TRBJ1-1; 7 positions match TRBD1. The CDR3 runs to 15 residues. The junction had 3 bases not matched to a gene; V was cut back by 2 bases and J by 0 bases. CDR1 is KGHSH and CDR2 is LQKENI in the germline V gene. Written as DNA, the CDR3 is TGTGCCAGCTCACCAGGACAGGTAATGAACACTGAAGCTTTCTTT. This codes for CASSPGQVMNTEAFF.

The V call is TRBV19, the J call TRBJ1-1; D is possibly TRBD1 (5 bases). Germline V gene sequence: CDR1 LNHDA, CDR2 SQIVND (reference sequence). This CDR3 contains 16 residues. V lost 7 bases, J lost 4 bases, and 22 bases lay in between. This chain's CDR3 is CASINTRPFGGTEAFF. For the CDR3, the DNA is TGTGCCAGTATAAATACGAGGCCCTTCGGGGGCACTGAAGCTTTCTTT.

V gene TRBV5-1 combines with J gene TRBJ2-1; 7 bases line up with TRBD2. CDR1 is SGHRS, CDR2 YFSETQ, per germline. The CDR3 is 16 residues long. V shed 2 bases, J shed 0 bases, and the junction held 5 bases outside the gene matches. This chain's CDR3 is CASSFSSGSSYNEQFF. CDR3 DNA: TGCGCCAGCAGCTTCTCTAGCGGTAGCTCCTACAATGAGCAGTTCTTC.

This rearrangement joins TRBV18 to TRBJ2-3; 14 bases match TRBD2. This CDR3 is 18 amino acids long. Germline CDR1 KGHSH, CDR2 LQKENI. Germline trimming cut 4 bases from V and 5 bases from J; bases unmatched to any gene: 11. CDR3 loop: CASSRNTGTSGRVDTQYF. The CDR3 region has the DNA TGTGCCAGCTCACGGAATACCGGGACTAGCGGGAGAGTAGATACGCAGTATTTT.

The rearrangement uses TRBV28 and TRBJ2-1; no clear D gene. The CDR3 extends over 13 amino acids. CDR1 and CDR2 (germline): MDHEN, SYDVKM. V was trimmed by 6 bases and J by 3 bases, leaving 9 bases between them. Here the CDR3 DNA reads TGTGCCAGCAGGATCTACGGCTACAATGAGCAGTTCTTC. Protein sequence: CASRIYGYNEQFF.

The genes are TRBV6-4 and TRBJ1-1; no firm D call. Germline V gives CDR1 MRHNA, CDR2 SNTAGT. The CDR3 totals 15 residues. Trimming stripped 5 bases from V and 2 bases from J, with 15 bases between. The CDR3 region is CASSINHRGNTEAFF. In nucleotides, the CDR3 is TGTGCCAGCAGTATAAACCATCGAGGAAACACTGAAGCTTTCTTT.

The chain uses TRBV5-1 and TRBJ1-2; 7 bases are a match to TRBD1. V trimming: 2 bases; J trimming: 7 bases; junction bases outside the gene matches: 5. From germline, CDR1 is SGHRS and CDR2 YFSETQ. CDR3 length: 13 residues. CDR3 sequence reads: CASSFDRAVGYTF. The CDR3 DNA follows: TGCGCCAGCAGCTTTGACAGGGCTGTTGGCTACACCTTC.

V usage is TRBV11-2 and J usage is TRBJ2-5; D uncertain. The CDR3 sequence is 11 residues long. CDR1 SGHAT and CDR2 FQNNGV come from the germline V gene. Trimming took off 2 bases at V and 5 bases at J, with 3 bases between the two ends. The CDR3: CASSLRETQYF. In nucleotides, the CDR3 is TGTGCCAGCAGCTTACGGGAGACCCAGTACTTC.

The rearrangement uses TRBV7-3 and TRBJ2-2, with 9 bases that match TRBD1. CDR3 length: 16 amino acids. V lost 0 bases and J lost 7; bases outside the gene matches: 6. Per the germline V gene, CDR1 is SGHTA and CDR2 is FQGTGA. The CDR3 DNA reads TGTGCCAGCAGCTTAACGGACAGGGGATCGGGCGGGGAGCTGTTTTTT. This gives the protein CASSLTDRGSGGELFF.

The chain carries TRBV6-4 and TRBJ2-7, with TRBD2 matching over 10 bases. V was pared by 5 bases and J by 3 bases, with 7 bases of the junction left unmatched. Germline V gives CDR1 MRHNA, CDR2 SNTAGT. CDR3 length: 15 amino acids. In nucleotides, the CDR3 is TGTGCCAGCAGTCTTCTAGCGGGAGAGCACTACGAGCAGTACTTC. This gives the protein CASSLLAGEHYEQYF.

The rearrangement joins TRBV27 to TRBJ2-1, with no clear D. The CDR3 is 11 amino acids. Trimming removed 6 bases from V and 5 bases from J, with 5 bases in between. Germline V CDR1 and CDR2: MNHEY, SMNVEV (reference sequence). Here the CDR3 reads CASRRNNEQFF. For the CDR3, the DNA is TGTGCCAGCAGGCGGAACAATGAGCAGTTCTTC.

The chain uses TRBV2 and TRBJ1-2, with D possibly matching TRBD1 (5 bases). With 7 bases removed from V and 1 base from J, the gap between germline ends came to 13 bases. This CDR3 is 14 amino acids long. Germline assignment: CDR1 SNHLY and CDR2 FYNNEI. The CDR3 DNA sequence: TGTGCCAGCACCCAAGGGGCGTTTAACTATGGCTACACCTTC. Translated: CASTQGAFNYGYTF.